The present T cell receptor (beta chain) was sequenced within a study of blood T cell repertoires in COVID-19. This clone came up once. The method was immunoSEQ multiplex PCR; TCRdb's version includes in-frame clones alone and lacks a portion of them. Of over 250,000 clones listed, roughly 85% are singletons. Deletions cut 2 bases from V and 7 bases from J, with 19 bases between. This CDR3 spans 16 amino acids. Per the germline V gene, CDR1 is SGHRS and CDR2 is YFSETQ. The sample consisted of peripheral blood. V is TRBV5-1 and J is TRBJ2-1; maybe TRBD2 (7 bases). The TCR originated in a man over 45 with active or convalescent COVID-19. CDR3 region: CASSLETSPRGNEQFF. CDR3 nucleotide sequence: TGCGCCAGCAGCTTAGAGACTAGCCCTAGGGGGAATGAGCAGTTCTTC.